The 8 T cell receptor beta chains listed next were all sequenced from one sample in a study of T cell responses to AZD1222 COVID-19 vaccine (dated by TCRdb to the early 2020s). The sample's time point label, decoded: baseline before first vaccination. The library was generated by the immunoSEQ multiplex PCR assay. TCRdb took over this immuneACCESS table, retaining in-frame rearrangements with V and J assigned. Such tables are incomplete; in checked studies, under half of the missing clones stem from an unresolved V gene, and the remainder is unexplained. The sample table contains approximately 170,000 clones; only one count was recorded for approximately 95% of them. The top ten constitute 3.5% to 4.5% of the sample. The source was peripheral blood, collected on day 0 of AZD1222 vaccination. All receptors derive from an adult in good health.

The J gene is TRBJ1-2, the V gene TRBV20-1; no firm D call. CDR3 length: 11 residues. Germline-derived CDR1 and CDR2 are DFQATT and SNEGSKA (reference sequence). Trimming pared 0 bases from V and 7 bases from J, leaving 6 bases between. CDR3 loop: CSARDLGGYTF. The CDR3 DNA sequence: TGCAGTGCTAGAGATCTCGGTGGCTACACCTTC.

The CDR3 loop is CASRGREKYEQYF. The CDR3 nucleotides are TGTGCCAGCAGAGGGCGGGAGAAGTACGAGCAGTACTTC. The chain recombines TRBV12-3 or TRBV12-4 with TRBJ2-7; 7 nucleotides agree with TRBD2. This CDR3 has 13 residues. J gave up 4 bases and V 6 bases, and 6 bases lay outside the gene matches.

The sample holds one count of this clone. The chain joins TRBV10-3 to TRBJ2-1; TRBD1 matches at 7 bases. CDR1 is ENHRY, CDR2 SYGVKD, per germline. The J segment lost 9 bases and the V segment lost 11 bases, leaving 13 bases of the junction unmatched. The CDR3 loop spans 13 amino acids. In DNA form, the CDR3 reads TGTGCCGCCAGGGGGTCCGATTGGGGTGAGCAGTTCTTC. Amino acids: CAARGSDWGEQFF.

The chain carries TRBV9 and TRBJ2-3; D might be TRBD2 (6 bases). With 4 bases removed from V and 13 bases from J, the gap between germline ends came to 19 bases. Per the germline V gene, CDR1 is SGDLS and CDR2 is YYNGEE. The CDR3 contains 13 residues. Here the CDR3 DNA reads TGTGCCAGCAGCACGCGCGGGGTCCTCAATAAGTATTTT. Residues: CASSTRGVLNKYF. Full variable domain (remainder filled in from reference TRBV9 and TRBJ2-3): DSGVTQTPKHLITATGQRVTLRCSPRSGDLSVYWYQQSLDQGLQFLIQYYNGEERAKGNILERFSAQQFPDLHSELNLSSLELGDSALYFCASSTRGVLNKYFGPGTRLTVL.

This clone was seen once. The CDR3 reads CAISGLALNEQFF. The CDR3 DNA reads as TGTGCCATCAGTGGACTAGCCCTCAATGAGCAGTTCTTC. The rearrangement joins TRBV10-3 to TRBJ2-1; TRBD2 agrees at 7 bases. J was trimmed by 6 bases and V by 4 bases; bases with no gene match: 3. The CDR3 contains 13 residues. Germline CDR1 and CDR2: ENHRY and SYGVKD.

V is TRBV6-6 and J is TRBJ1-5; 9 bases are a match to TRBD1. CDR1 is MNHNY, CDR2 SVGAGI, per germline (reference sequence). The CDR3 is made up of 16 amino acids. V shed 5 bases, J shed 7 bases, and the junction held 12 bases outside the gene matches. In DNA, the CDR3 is TGTGCCAGCAGTCTTGATCTGGGACAGGGACCCCAGCCCCAGCATTTT. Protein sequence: CASSLDLGQGPQPQHF.

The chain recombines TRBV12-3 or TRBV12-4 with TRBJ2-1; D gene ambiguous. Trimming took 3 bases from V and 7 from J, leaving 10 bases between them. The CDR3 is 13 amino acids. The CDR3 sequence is CASSFNVRNEQFF. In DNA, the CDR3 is TGTGCCAGCAGTTTTAATGTGAGGAATGAGCAGTTCTTC.

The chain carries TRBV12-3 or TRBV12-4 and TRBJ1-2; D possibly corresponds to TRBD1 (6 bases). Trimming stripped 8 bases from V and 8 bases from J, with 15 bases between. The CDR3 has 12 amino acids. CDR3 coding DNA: TGTGCCAGCGTCGATAACAGGGACGGCTACACCTTC. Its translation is CASVDNRDGYTF.